The TCR beta chain under discussion was sequenced for a study of Graves' ophthalmopathy and Graves' hyperthyroidism. Study background: Peripheral blood sampling preceded any treatment and occurred at initial diagnosis.

RNA transcripts served as template for amplifying TCR beta CDR3 sequences. Second-round multiplex PCR followed a first-round RT-PCR using HTBI primers. Via MiXCR, TCRdb re-called the multiplex PCR reads, giving one row per CDR3 protein. The data contain 600,000 to 950,000 distinct CDR3 sequences, 40% of them singletons. Ten or more counts support this clonotype. As yet, its antigen is unknown. Trimming pared 2 bases from V and 3 bases from J, leaving 4 bases between. The CDR3 runs to 12 residues. Germline V gene lookup returns CDR1 SEHNR and CDR2 FQNEAQ (reference sequence). What supplied the PBMCs was 7.5 to 10 ml of fresh peripheral blood. Notes on the study in general: Blood also held most thyroid clonotypes expanded above 0.001 frequency.

The material sequenced was peripheral blood. This rearrangement joins TRBV7-9 to TRBJ1-2; D ambiguous. The receptor comes from an adult man with Graves' ophthalmopathy. For the CDR3, the DNA is TGTGCCAGCAGCTTAATTGACTATGGCTACACCTTC. This codes for CASSLIDYGYTF.